A single sample is the source of the 6 T cell receptor beta chains below, sequenced in a study of CD8 T cells in ankylosing spondylitis. TCRdb processed the 5' RACE reads anew with MiXCR; each CDR3 protein has one entry. Of some 350,000 distinct CDR3 sequences listed, roughly 15% are singletons. The sequenced material came from blood, either unsorted or a sorted T cell fraction (not recorded which). The receptors were gathered from a male donor with ankylosing spondylitis or in good health (not recorded which).

This clonotype was seen only a few times. This chain joins TRBV2 and TRBJ1-2; D not certain. CDR1 is SNHLY, CDR2 FYNNEI, per germline. The length of the CDR3 is 13 residues. V dropped 9 bases and J dropped 3 bases, with 14 bases sitting between them. The CDR3 loop reads CARGQDRDYGYTF. CDR3 nucleotide sequence: TGTGCCAGAGGCCAGGACCGGGACTATGGCTACACCTTC.

This rearrangement joins TRBV9 to TRBJ2-5; D is uncertain. This CDR3 is built from 13 residues. Germline V CDR1 and CDR2: SGDLS, YYNGEE. Trimming cost V 4 bases and J 4 bases, with 11 bases left between them. The CDR3 is CASSSQSTETQYF. The CDR3 nucleotides are TGTGCCAGCAGCTCCCAAAGTACAGAGACCCAGTACTTC. Looking up the rest from reference TRBV9 and TRBJ2-5 gives the full variable domain: DSGVTQTPKHLITATGQRVTLRCSPRSGDLSVYWYQQSLDQGLQFLIQYYNGEERAKGNILERFSAQQFPDLHSELNLSSLELGDSALYFCASSSQSTETQYFGPGTRLLVL.

This chain links TRBV27 with TRBJ2-3; tentative D call: TRBD1 (5 bases). This CDR3 comprises 15 residues. Germline CDR1 and CDR2: MNHEY and SMNVEV (reference sequence). Trimming shortened V by 5 bases and J by 2 bases, and 14 bases separated the two germline ends. CDR3: CASSGYRLVTDTQYF. The DNA of the CDR3 is TGTGCCAGCAGTGGGTACAGGCTTGTCACAGATACGCAGTATTTT.

In its sample, this clonotype was seen a few times. The chain links TRBV27 to TRBJ2-3; weak D call: TRBD1 (6 bases). CDR3 length: 15 residues. The V gene's germline CDR1 is MNHEY and CDR2 SMNVEV (reference sequence). V lost 2 bases to trimming and J lost 3 bases, with 12 bases between them. CDR3: CASSLNRARTDTQYF. Here the CDR3 DNA reads TGTGCCAGCAGTTTAAACAGGGCGAGGACAGATACGCAGTATTTT.

With regard to this clonotype: A read error may produce the germline difference seen at one junction end. The chain uses TRBV6-5 and TRBJ2-1; D is ambiguous. The CDR3 consists of 13 residues. Germline V gene data show CDR1 as MNHEY and CDR2 as SVGAGI. The CDR3 sequence is CASSSSLWHEQFF. CDR3 DNA: TGCGCCAGCAGTTCGTCGCTATGGCATGAGCAGTTCTTC.

V gene TRBV6-1 combines with J gene TRBJ2-7, with a weak D call TRBD2 (5 bases). Germline values: CDR1 MNHNS, CDR2 SASEGT. The CDR3 sequence is 11 residues long. The V end was cut by 8 bases, the J end by 3 bases, with 8 bases between. The chain's CDR3 is CASADYYEQYF. In DNA form, the CDR3 reads TGTGCCAGCGCAGACTACTACGAGCAGTACTTC.